A single T cell receptor beta chain is shown here with its context. One end of the junction is discordant with germline, which a read error may explain. The table came from immunoSEQ multiplex PCR; TCRdb's copy has only in-frame clones and leaves some out. The data show around 92,000 clones, with around 95% seen just once and 0.2% to 0.25% held by the top ten. The record originates from a study of technical replicates of blood from a handful of donors. The germline V gene encodes CDR1 MGHRA and CDR2 YSYEKL. The length of the CDR3 is 12 residues. The sample was T cells isolated from PBMCs. The V call is TRBV4-1, the J call TRBJ2-4, with TRBD2 as a possible D gene (6 bases). This TCR was recovered from a human donor in good health. Here the CDR3 reads CASSQDGTPRDF. In nucleotides, the CDR3 is TGCGCCAGCAGCCAAGACGGGACTCCGCGGGACTTC.